The 20 T cell receptor beta chains listed next were all sequenced from one sample in a study of T cell responses to AZD1222 COVID-19 vaccine. Sequencing used immunoSEQ multiplex PCR; TCRdb keeps in-frame clones, though not all of them. The table has roughly 72,000 clones, 70% to 90% seen once. Source: peripheral blood, taken 28 days after the second dose of the MenACWY control vaccine. These receptors were collected from an adult who received the MenACWY meningococcal vaccine as a control.

The V and J genes are TRBV19 and TRBJ2-6, with 7 bases aligning to TRBD1. Losses at the gene ends were 10 bases for V and 1 base for J; bases not matched to a gene: 10. This CDR3 has 16 amino acids. Germline V CDR1 and CDR2: LNHDA, SQIVND (reference sequence). For the CDR3, the DNA is TGTGCCACCCGACAGGGCCTGGGTTCTGGGGCCAACGTCCTGACTTTC. Its protein is CATRQGLGSGANVLTF.

The chain couples TRBV5-1 to TRBJ1-3; D is ambiguous. There are 15 residues in the CDR3. The germline V and J ends were trimmed by 0 bases and 3 bases, with 10 bases remaining between them. Germline CDR1 SGHRS, CDR2 YFSETQ. CDR3 amino acids: CASSLAWGSGNTIYF. CDR3 nucleotides: TGCGCCAGCAGCTTGGCCTGGGGAAGTGGAAACACCATATATTTT.

This clone has a single count. This chain joins TRBV7-6 and TRBJ1-2; D gene unclear. The CDR3 has 13 amino acids. V was trimmed by 5 bases and J by 3 bases, leaving 10 bases between them. CDR1 is SGHVS and CDR2 is FNYEAQ in the germline V gene. CDR3 amino acids: CASSPLKDYGYTF. As DNA, the CDR3 is TGTGCCAGCAGCCCACTGAAGGACTATGGCTACACCTTC.

The chain combines TRBV12-3 or TRBV12-4 with TRBJ1-2; D not certain. V lost 3 bases and J 2 bases, leaving 4 bases between the germline ends. The CDR3 has 12 residues. CDR3 in amino acids: CASSLTNYGYTF. In nucleotides, the CDR3 is TGTGCCAGCAGTTTGACCAACTATGGCTACACCTTC.

This chain connects TRBV15 to TRBJ2-2; D possibly corresponds to TRBD2 (6 bases). V was pared by 0 bases and J by 5 bases, with 13 bases between. This CDR3 is built from 16 residues. CDR1 LNHNV and CDR2 YYDKDF come from the germline V gene (reference sequence). The CDR3 loop reads CATSRDVAGSTGELFF. As DNA, the CDR3 is TGTGCCACCAGCAGAGATGTGGCGGGGTCAACCGGGGAGCTGTTTTTT.

V gene TRBV2 combines with J gene TRBJ2-2; D possibly corresponds to TRBD1 (5 bases). The CDR3 length is 15 residues. Deletions cut 4 bases from V and 2 bases from J, with 11 bases between. Germline CDR1 SNHLY, CDR2 FYNNEI. The DNA for the CDR3 is TGTGCCAGCAGTGTGACAGAGCCAAACACCGGGGAGCTGTTTTTT. This translates into CASSVTEPNTGELFF.

The chain is built from TRBV6-5 and TRBJ1-5, with D possibly TRBD1 on 6 matching bases. The CDR3 consists of 14 residues. In germline, CDR1 is MNHEY, CDR2 SVGAGI. V was cut by 5 bases and J by 4 bases, with 12 bases left in between. CDR3 DNA: TGTGCCAGCAGTCCCCGTCAGGGGAATCAGCCCCAGCATTTT. Protein product: CASSPRQGNQPQHF.

This chain connects TRBV3-1 (or the pseudogene TRBV3-2) to TRBJ2-3; D possibly matches TRBD1 or TRBD2 (6 bases each). This CDR3 comprises 14 residues. V dropped 2 bases and J dropped 5 bases, with 11 bases sitting between them. CDR1 and CDR2 (germline): LGHDT, YNNKEL (reference sequence). CDR3 protein: CASSQRGAGDTQYF. The CDR3 DNA is TGTGCCAGCAGCCAAAGGGGGGCTGGAGATACGCAGTATTTT.

This chain connects TRBV11-2 to TRBJ1-1; 7 nucleotides match TRBD1. The CDR3 is 15 residues long. Germline V gene sequence: CDR1 SGHAT, CDR2 FQNNGV. J was trimmed by 12 bases and V by 5 bases; bases with no gene match: 18. CDR3 sequence: CASSPDRVGAVVTFF. The CDR3 coding sequence is TGTGCCAGCAGCCCTGACAGGGTAGGGGCAGTGGTGACTTTCTTT.

This clone was counted only a few times. The chain recombines TRBV2 with TRBJ2-1, with 9 bases that match TRBD2. CDR3 length equals 14 residues. Trimming took 1 base from V and 5 from J; bases not matched to a gene: 0. The V gene's germline CDR1 is SNHLY and CDR2 FYNNEI. CDR3 sequence reads: CASSEGLADNEQFF. CDR3 DNA sequence: TGTGCCAGCAGTGAAGGACTAGCGGACAATGAGCAGTTCTTC.

The chain joins TRBV11-2 to TRBJ1-6, with no clear D. The germline V gene encodes CDR1 SGHAT and CDR2 FQNNGV. V was trimmed by 2 bases and J by 5 bases, leaving 16 bases between them. The length of the CDR3 is 17 residues. The CDR3 coding sequence is TGTGCCAGCAGCTTATCGTTAGGGCCCGGGGATAATTCACCCCTCCACTTT. This encodes CASSLSLGPGDNSPLHF.

This chain connects TRBV19 to TRBJ2-1; D remains unclear. Germline values: CDR1 LNHDA, CDR2 SQIVND (reference sequence). Trimming took 2 bases from V and 6 from J, leaving 8 bases between them. The CDR3 is 13 amino acids. The CDR3, as DNA: TGTGCCAGTAGTATACTCCCGATCAATGAGCAGTTCTTC. Its protein is CASSILPINEQFF.

The J gene is TRBJ2-5, the V gene TRBV2, with a weak D call TRBD1 (6 bases). The V gene's germline CDR1 is SNHLY and CDR2 FYNNEI. Between the trimmed V and J ends, which lost 7 bases and 9 bases, there was a span of 18 bases. There are 13 residues in the CDR3. The CDR3 protein is CASTGPIRTAQYF. As DNA, the CDR3 is TGTGCCAGCACCGGCCCGATAAGGACAGCCCAGTACTTC. Variable domain in full (rest from reference TRBV2 and TRBJ2-5): EPEVTQTPSHQVTQMGQEVILRCVPISNHLYFYWYRQILGQKVEFLVSFYNNEISEKSEIFDDQFSVERPDGSNFTLKIRSTKLEDSAMYFCASTGPIRTAQYFGPGTRLLVL.

Concerning this clone: Other DNA sequences in this sample translate to the same CDR3. The chain carries TRBV4-1 and TRBJ2-7, with 8 bases lining up with TRBD1. Germline CDR1 reads MGHRA; CDR2 reads YSYEKL. V was pared by 4 bases and J by 1 base, with 3 bases of the junction left unmatched. This CDR3 has 14 residues. The CDR3 nucleotides read TGCGCCAGCAGCCCTGGACAGGGTTCCTACGAGCAGTACTTC. Translating gives CASSPGQGSYEQYF.

The chain employs TRBV5-5 and TRBJ2-7; unclear D gene. There are 13 residues in the CDR3. CDR1 and CDR2 from the germline V gene are SGHKS and YYEKEE (reference sequence). V was cut by 1 base and J by 0 bases, with 5 bases left in between. CDR3 region: CASSLTDSYEQYF. The CDR3 DNA reads as TGTGCCAGCAGCTTGACGGACTCCTACGAGCAGTACTTC.

The chain uses TRBV4-1 and TRBJ1-6, with D unclear. This CDR3 region has 17 residues. Between the trimmed V and J ends, which lost 0 bases and 0 bases, there was a span of 9 bases. Germline V gives CDR1 MGHRA, CDR2 YSYEKL. The CDR3 coding sequence is TGCGCCAGCAGCCAAGATAACCCGAGCTCCTATAATTCACCCCTCCACTTT. Protein sequence: CASSQDNPSSYNSPLHF.

The chain uses TRBV5-4 and TRBJ2-3, with D possibly being TRBD1 or TRBD2 (5 bases each). The germline V gene has CDR1 SGHNT and CDR2 YYREEE (reference sequence). CDR3 length: 16 amino acids. V lost 2 bases and J lost 0, with 13 bases in between. This CDR3 is CASSFGRGTSTDTQYF. Here the CDR3 DNA reads TGTGCCAGCAGCTTCGGTCGGGGCACTAGCACAGATACGCAGTATTTT.

V usage is TRBV4-1 and J usage is TRBJ1-4, with D unresolved. The CDR3 is 15 amino acids. The V gene's germline CDR1 is MGHRA and CDR2 YSYEKL. V lost 4 bases and J lost 7, with 16 bases in between. In DNA form, the CDR3 reads TGCGCCAGCAGCCCCTCTCGTAATTCGGGTGAAAAACTGTTTTTT. Translated: CASSPSRNSGEKLFF.

This chain links TRBV27 with TRBJ1-2; D is perhaps TRBD1 (6 bases). CDR3 length: 15 residues. V gave up 4 bases and J gave up 0 bases, with 12 bases separating them. CDR1 and CDR2 (germline): MNHEY, SMNVEV (reference sequence). The CDR3 nucleotides read TGTGCCAGCAGTTCCCGGGACACACCTAACTATGGCTACACCTTC. It encodes CASSSRDTPNYGYTF.

This chain links TRBV19 with TRBJ1-5; 7 nucleotides align to TRBD1. V lost 5 bases, J lost 0 bases, and 4 bases stayed unmatched. The CDR3 contains 15 residues. Germline loops: CDR1 LNHDA, CDR2 SQIVND (reference sequence). CDR3 sequence (DNA): TGTGCCAGTAGTTCGACAGGGTATAGCAATCAGCCCCAGCATTTT. Protein product: CASSSTGYSNQPQHF.